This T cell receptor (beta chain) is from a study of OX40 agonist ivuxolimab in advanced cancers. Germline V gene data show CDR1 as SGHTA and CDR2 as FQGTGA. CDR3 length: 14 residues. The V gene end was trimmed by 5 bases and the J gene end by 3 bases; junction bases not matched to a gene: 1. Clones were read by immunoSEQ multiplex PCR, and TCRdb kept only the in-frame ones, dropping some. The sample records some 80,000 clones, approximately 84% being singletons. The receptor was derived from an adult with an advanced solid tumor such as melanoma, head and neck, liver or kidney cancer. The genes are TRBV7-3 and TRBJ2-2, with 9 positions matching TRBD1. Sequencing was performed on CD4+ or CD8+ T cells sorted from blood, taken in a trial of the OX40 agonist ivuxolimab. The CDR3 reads CASSRTGDTGELFF. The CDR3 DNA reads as TGTGCCAGCAGCCGGACAGGGGACACCGGGGAGCTGTTTTTT.